The clone carrying this TCR beta chain has a single count. This specimen belongs to a study of T cells in Graves' hyperthyroidism and ophthalmopathy. Hyperthyroidism patients were newly diagnosed, had disease duration under 2 months, and were aged 18 to 65 years. The V end lost 5 bases, the J end lost 3 bases, and 4 bases lay between the germline ends. Germline lookup yields CDR1 SGHAT and CDR2 FQNNGV. The CDR3 contains 11 residues. TCR beta CDR3 regions were amplified from RNA transcripts. In the first-round RT-PCR of the TCR CDR3, the HTBI primer set was used. TCRdb used MiXCR to reprocess the multiplex PCR reads, holding one entry per CDR3 protein. The sample lists under 350,000 distinct CDR3 sequences; 21% were seen once.

The sequence was collected from a woman in her fifties or sixties with Graves' hyperthyroidism. J is TRBJ1-2 and V is TRBV11-2; no definite D call. Sequencing input: blood. CDR3 region: CASSAYYGYTF. CDR3 in DNA: TGTGCCAGCAGCGCTTACTATGGCTACACCTTC.